A selection of T cell receptor beta chains follows, all from one sample in a study of blood T cell repertoires in COVID-19. The table came from immunoSEQ multiplex PCR; TCRdb's copy has only in-frame clones and leaves some out. The top ten clones hold approximately 3.8% of a sample with 50,000 to 70,000 clones, roughly 85% of them seen once. Sequences were obtained from peripheral blood. These receptors all come from a man between 60 and 70 years old with acute or convalescent COVID-19. Each CDR3 is given with its conserved first and last residue. A D gene is named only where the DNA matches it firmly. Size values are once, few and many counts, or a class for expanded clones, and some rows have none.

>TRBJ2-4|-|TRBV7-9|few
TGTGCCAGCAGCTTAAGATCGGGAGCCGACCAAAACATTCAGTACTTC
CASSLRSGADQNIQYF
>TRBJ2-7|TRBD2|TRBV7-8|-
TGTGCCAGCAGTTACCAAGCGGGAGGGCTGGTGGAGCAGTACTTC
CASSYQAGGLVEQYF
>TRBJ2-5|-|TRBV5-4|-
TGTGCCAGCAGCTCTGGACTGATGTTGGAGACCCAGTACTTC
CASSSGLMLETQYF
>TRBJ1-1|-|TRBV9|once
TGTGCCAGCAGCCCCCAGGGGAGCCAAGGAGCTTTCTTT
CASSPQGSQGAFF
>TRBJ1-3|-|TRBV28|-
TGTGCCAGCAGTCCGCCGACAGGTACCAGAAACACCATATATTTT
CASSPPTGTRNTIYF
>TRBJ2-1|TRBD2|TRBV19|once
TGTGCCAGTAGTACGGGACTAGCGGGGCACCTCAATGAGCAGTTCTTC
CASSTGLAGHLNEQFF
>TRBJ1-5|-|TRBV7-2|-
TGTGCCAGCAGCTTAGGTTCGGTTTATCAGCCCCAGCATTTT
CASSLGSVYQPQHF
>TRBJ2-3|TRBD2|TRBV2|-
TGTGCCAGCAGGGGACCGACTAGCGGAGATACGCAGTATTTT
CASRGPTSGDTQYF
>TRBJ2-7|-|TRBV6-2/TRBV6-3|-
TGTGCCAGCAGTACGCCTCGGGGGTACTACGAGCAGTACTTC
CASSTPRGYYEQYF
>TRBJ2-1|-|TRBV5-4|-
TGTGCCAGCAGCTTGTATCTAGTCCCGTCCCATGAGCAGTTCTTC
CASSLYLVPSHEQFF
>TRBJ2-5|TRBD2|TRBV5-4|-
TGTGCCAGCAGCTTTGGGACTAGCGGGAGTACCGGGGAGACCCAGTACTTC
CASSFGTSGSTGETQYF
>TRBJ2-3|-|TRBV7-9|-
TGTGCCAGCAGCTTAGCACGAGCGGGTGGAACAGATACGCAGTATTTT
CASSLARAGGTDTQYF
>TRBJ1-3|-|TRBV4-3|-
TGCGCCAGCAGCCGAGGGGGTGATGGAAACACCATATATTTT
CASSRGGDGNTIYF